The present entry profiles one T cell receptor beta chain with its context. Antigen unknown. Unique molecular identifiers tagged the TCRbeta library. TCRdb used MiXCR to reprocess the PCR reads, holding one entry per CDR3 protein. The sample lists under 400,000 distinct CDR3 sequences, roughly 21% occurring once. V shed 0 bases and J 3 bases; nucleotides not matched to a gene: 7. This CDR3 comprises 18 residues. CDR1 is SGHRS and CDR2 is YFSETQ in the germline V gene. This sample stems from a study of T-cell reconstitution after alpha-beta-depleted transplantation in children. The study's findings and limits: At around two months after transplant, the alpha-beta T cells were reportedly derived from several hundred expanded clones that came from non-depleted graft cells. T-cell counts and diversity at one year following transplant were attributed mainly to newly produced T cells. Surviving recipient T cells and thymic progenitors accounted for the high day-60 TCRbeta diversity observed in some patients.

Sample: PBMCs, mostly from graft donor cells, taken 180 days after TCRalphabeta/CD19-depleted stem cell transplant. The V and J genes are TRBV5-1 and TRBJ2-1; TRBD2 aligns across 12 bases. The TCR sequence derives from a male patient aged 5 to 17 who had a stem cell transplant for acute lymphoblastic leukemia, so the T cells may come from the graft donor. DNA of the CDR3: TGCGCCAGCAGCTTGGTTCCTAGCGGGAGGGCCTTCTACAATGAGCAGTTCTTC. Encoded protein: CASSLVPSGRAFYNEQFF.